These T cell receptor beta chains were read from a single sample in a study of shared clonotypes between healthy human individuals. This table comes from immunoSEQ multiplex PCR, and its TCRdb copy is limited to in-frame clones, with some not included. The sample records over 2,000,000 clones, 90% to 95% being singletons. Sequencing was performed on naive CD8+ T cells from PBMCs. These receptors originate from a man between 18 and 29 years old in good health. Some clones in this sample may be carry-over from other donors' samples. Both conserved end residues are trimmed from each CDR3.

TRBV6-5	TRBJ1-2	ASSDGYT
TRBV28	TRBJ2-7	ASSFSDGYSYEQY
TRBV7-9	TRBJ2-3	ASRGDPTDTQY
TRBV9	TRBJ2-1	ASSVVSGDEQF
TRBV13	TRBJ2-7	ASSLGRVSYEQY
TRBV4-1	TRBJ2-1	ASSPTPGRLAASYNEQF
TRBV7-3	TRBJ2-1	ASSSPTSGSVVDEQF
TRBV5-1	NA	ASFPPGTLTYEQY
TRBV27	TRBJ1-5	ASSLSGRSSNQPQH
TRBV6-1	TRBJ1-2	ASKGKRDRNYGYT
TRBV7-8	TRBJ2-1	ASSPELNMGSREQF
TRBV7-6	TRBJ2-7	ASSLRVTYEQY
TRBV28	TRBJ1-2	ASSGDRLGYT
TRBV19	TRBJ1-1	ASSILMNTEAF
TRBV2	TRBJ2-5	ASTDSLETQY
TRBV4-1	TRBJ2-7	ASSQVTAAGQY
TRBV27	TRBJ2-7	ASSHRQGDGEQY
TRBV7-9	TRBJ2-7	ASSMLNTEQY
TRBV11-2	TRBJ2-7	ASSLRVGIYEQY
TRBV15	TRBJ2-7	ATSSGDPSPEQY
TRBV15	TRBJ1-2	ATSDAQGDYGYT
TRBV11-2	TRBJ2-1	ASSPRTSGSFNEQF
TRBV11-2	TRBJ2-2	ASDLGAGELF
TRBV27	TRBJ1-1	ASSLVVGNTEAF
TRBV19	TRBJ2-7	ATSEESSYEQY
TRBV27	TRBJ2-2	ASSFRTTGELF
TRBV27	TRBJ2-7	ASSLAVRPPGYEQY
TRBV5-1	TRBJ1-1	ASSPLTANTEAF
TRBV9	TRBJ2-1	ASNGESSSYNEQF
TRBV2	TRBJ1-3	ASIPRVGSGNTIY
TRBV4-1	TRBJ2-1	ASSQPRQNEQF
TRBV4-2	TRBJ2-1	ASSQEEGGKYNEQF
TRBV5-4	TRBJ2-7	ASSSGTEFPYEQY
TRBV7-9	TRBJ1-4	ASSRWKGAWGEKLF
TRBV29-1	TRBJ2-2	SVELRARGSTGELF
TRBV5-6	TRBJ2-3	ASSLDYRLSGLSADTQY
TRBV14	TRBJ1-1	ASSQVAGVDTEAF
TRBV5-1	TRBJ1-2	ASSLEGGIYGYT
TRBV5-5	TRBJ2-7	ASSGTVVYEQY
TRBV4-3	TRBJ2-5	ASSQDFGLGAQETQY
TRBV6-5	TRBJ1-5	ASSNQPQH
TRBV27	TRBJ1-1	ASSLWAGANTEAF
TRBV5-8	TRBJ1-5	ASSSLRVGTSDQPQH
TRBV7-2	TRBJ1-2	ASRARRDGYT
TRBV28	TRBJ1-5	ASSLSGLQLGDQPQH
TRBV7-9	TRBJ2-3	ASSLIRSPRTDTQY
TRBV6-1	TRBJ2-5	ASSESWPGGRETQY
TRBV7-2	TRBJ1-1	ASSSRDRGRNTEAF
TRBV4-1	TRBJ2-1	ASSPFGQGIRNEQF
TRBV7-9	TRBJ1-1	ASGRGGQGSTEAF
TRBV7-8	TRBJ2-7	ASTGLYYEQY
TRBV11-2	TRBJ2-3	ASSLGPLDYTDTQY
TRBV11-2	TRBJ2-1	ASLWAGEEQF
TRBV2	TRBJ2-7	ASSERQGPMGEQY
TRBV21-1	TRBJ1-1	ASSGSTVNTEAF
TRBV19	TRBJ1-5	ASSPKPISNQPQH
TRBV28	TRBJ1-5	ASSFNTGVGNQPQH
TRBV10-2	TRBJ2-5	ASSLTSPLGETQY
TRBV30	TRBJ1-1	AWELQGLNTEAF